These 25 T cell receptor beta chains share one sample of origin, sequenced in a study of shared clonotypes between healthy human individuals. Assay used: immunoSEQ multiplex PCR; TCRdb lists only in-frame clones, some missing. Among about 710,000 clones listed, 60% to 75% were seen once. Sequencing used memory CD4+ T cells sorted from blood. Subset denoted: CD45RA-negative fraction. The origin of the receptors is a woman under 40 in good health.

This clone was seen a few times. CDR3 in amino acids: CASSAPGTSTNEQFF. The DNA of the CDR3 is TGTGCCAGCAGCGCCCCCGGGACTAGCACCAATGAGCAGTTCTTC. The chain is built from TRBV9 and TRBJ2-1; TRBD2 aligns across 9 bases. V was clipped by 3 bases and J by 6 bases; unmatched bases: 7. CDR3 length: 15 amino acids. The germline V gene encodes CDR1 SGDLS and CDR2 YYNGEE.

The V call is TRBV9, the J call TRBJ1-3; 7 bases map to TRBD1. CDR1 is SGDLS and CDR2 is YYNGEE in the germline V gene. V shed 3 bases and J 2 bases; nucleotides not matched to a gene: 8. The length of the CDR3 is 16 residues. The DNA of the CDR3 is TGTGCCAGCAGCGCCCTACAGGGGATCGCTGGAAACACCATATATTTT. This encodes CASSALQGIAGNTIYF.

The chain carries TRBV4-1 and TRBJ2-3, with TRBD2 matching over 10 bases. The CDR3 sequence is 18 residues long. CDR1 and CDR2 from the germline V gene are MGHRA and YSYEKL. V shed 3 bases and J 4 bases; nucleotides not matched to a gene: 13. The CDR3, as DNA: TGCGCCAGCAGCCATTCCAACCCGCTAGCGGGAGATCCAGATACGCAGTATTTT. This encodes CASSHSNPLAGDPDTQYF.

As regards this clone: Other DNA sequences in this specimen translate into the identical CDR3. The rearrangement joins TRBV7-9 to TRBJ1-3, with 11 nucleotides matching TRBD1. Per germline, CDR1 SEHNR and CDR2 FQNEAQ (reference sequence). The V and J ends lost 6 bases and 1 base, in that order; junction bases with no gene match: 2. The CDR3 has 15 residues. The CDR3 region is CASSGTGGSGNTIYF. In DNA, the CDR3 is TGTGCCAGCAGTGGGACAGGGGGTTCTGGAAACACCATATATTTT.

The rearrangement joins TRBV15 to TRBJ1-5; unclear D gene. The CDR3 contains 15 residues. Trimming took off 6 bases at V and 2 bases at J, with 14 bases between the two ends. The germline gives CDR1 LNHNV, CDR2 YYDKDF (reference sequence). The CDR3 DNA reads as TGTGCCACCAGTGCCGGGCCAAGGGGCAATCAGCCCCAGCATTTT. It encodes CATSAGPRGNQPQHF.

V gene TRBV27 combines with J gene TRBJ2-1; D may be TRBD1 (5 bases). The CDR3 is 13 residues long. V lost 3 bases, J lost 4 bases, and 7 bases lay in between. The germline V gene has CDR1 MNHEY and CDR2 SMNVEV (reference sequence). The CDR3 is CASSFRTYNEQFF. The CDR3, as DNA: TGTGCCAGCAGTTTTAGGACATACAATGAGCAGTTCTTC.

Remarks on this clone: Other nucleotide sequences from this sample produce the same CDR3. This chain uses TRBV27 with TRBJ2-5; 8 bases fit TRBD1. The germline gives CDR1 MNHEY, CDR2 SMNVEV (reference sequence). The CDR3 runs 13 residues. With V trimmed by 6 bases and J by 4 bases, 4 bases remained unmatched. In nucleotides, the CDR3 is TGTGCCAGCAGGCTAACAGGGGGAGAGACCCAGTACTTC. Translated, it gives CASRLTGGETQYF.

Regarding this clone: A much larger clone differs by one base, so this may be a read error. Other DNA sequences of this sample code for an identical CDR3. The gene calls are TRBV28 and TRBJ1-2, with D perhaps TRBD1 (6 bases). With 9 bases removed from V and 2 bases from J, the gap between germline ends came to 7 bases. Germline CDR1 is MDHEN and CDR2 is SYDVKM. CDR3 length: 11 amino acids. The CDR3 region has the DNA TGTGCCAGTGGACAGAACTATGGCTACACCTTC. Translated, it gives CASGQNYGYTF.

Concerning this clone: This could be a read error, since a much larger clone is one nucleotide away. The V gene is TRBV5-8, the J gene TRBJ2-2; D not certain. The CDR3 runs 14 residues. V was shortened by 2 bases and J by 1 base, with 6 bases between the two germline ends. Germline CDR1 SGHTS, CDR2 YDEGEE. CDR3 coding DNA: TGTGCCAGCAGCTTAGCAGGGAACACCGGGGAGCTGTTTTTT. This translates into CASSLAGNTGELFF.

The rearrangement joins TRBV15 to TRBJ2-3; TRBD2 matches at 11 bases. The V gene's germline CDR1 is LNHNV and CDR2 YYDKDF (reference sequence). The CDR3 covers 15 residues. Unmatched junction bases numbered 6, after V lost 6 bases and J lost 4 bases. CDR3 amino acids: CATSILAGGPDTQYF. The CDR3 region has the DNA TGTGCCACCAGTATTTTAGCGGGAGGGCCAGATACGCAGTATTTT.

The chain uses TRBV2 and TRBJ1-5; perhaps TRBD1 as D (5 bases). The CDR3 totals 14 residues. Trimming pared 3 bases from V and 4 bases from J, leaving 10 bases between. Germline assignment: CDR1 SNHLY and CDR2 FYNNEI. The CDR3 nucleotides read TGTGCCAGCAGTGATGTACAGGATAATCAGCCCCAGCATTTT. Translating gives CASSDVQDNQPQHF. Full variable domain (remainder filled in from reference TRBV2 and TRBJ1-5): EPEVTQTPSHQVTQMGQEVILRCVPISNHLYFYWYRQILGQKVEFLVSFYNNEISEKSEIFDDQFSVERPDGSNFTLKIRSTKLEDSAMYFCASSDVQDNQPQHFGDGTRLSIL.

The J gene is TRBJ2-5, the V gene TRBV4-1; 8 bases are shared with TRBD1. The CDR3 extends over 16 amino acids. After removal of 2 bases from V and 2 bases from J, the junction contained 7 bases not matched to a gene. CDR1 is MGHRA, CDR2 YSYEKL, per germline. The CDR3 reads CASSQPIGTGQETQYF. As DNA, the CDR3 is TGCGCCAGCAGCCAACCGATCGGGACAGGTCAAGAGACCCAGTACTTC.

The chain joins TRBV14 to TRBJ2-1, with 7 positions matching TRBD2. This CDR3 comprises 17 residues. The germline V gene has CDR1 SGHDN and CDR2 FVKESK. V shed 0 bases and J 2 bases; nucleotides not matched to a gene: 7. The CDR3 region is CASSQDLTSDPYNEQFF. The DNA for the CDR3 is TGTGCCAGCAGCCAAGACCTTACTAGCGACCCCTACAATGAGCAGTTCTTC. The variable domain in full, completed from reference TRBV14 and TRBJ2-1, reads EAGVTQFPSHSVIEKGQTVTLRCDPISGHDNLYWYRRVMGKEIKFLLHFVKESKQDESGMPNNRFLAERTGGTYSTLKVQPAELEDSGVYFCASSQDLTSDPYNEQFFGPGTRLTVL.

CDR3 sequence: CASRELAIGTDTQYF. The CDR3 DNA is TGTGCCAGCAGGGAACTAGCGATTGGCACAGATACGCAGTATTTT. The chain combines TRBV2 with TRBJ2-3; 7 bases agree with TRBD2. The CDR3 runs to 15 residues. V trimming: 6 bases; J trimming: 1 base; junction bases outside the gene matches: 7. Germline CDR1 and CDR2: SNHLY and FYNNEI.

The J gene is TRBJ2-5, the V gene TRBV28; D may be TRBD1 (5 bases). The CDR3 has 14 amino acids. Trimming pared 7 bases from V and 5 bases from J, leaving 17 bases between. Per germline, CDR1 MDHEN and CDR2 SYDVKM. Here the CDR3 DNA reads TGTGCCAGCAATAGTAGGGGAAGGGGTGAGACCCAGTACTTC. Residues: CASNSRGRGETQYF.

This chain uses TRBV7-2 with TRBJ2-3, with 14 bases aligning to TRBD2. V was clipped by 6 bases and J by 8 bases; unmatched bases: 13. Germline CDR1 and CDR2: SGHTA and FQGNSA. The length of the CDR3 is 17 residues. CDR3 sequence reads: CASSRRLAGGHPGTQYF. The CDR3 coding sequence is TGTGCCAGCAGTCGGAGACTAGCGGGAGGGCACCCGGGTACGCAGTATTTT.

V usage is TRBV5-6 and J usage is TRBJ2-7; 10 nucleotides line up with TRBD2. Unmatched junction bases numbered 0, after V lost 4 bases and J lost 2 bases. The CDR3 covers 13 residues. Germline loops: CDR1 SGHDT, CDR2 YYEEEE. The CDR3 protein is CASSTSGTYEQYF. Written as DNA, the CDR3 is TGTGCCAGCAGCACTAGCGGGACCTACGAGCAGTACTTC. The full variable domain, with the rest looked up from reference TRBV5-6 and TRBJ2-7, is DAGVTQSPTHLIKTRGQQVTLRCSPKSGHDTVSWYQQALGQGPQFIFQYYEEEERQRGNFPDRFSGHQFPNYSSELNVNALLLGDSALYLCASSTSGTYEQYFGPGTRLTVT.

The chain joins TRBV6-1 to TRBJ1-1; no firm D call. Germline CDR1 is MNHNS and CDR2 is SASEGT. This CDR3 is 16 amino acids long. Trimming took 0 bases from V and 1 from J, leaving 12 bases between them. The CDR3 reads CASSEAARTANTEAFF. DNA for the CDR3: TGTGCCAGCAGTGAAGCGGCCCGGACGGCGAACACTGAAGCTTTCTTT.

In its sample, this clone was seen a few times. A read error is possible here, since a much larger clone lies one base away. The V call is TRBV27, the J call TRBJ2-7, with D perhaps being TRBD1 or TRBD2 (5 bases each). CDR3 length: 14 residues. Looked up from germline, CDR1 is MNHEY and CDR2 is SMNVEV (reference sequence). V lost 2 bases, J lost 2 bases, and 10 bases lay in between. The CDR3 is CASSLRDPPYEQYF. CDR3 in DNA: TGTGCCAGCAGTTTAAGGGACCCCCCCTACGAGCAGTACTTC.

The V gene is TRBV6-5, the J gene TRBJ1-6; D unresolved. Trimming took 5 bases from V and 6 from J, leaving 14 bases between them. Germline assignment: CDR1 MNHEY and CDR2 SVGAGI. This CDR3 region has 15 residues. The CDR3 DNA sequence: TGTGCCAGCAGTCGTCCGTGGTACTTTAATTCACCCCTCCACTTT. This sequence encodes CASSRPWYFNSPLHF.

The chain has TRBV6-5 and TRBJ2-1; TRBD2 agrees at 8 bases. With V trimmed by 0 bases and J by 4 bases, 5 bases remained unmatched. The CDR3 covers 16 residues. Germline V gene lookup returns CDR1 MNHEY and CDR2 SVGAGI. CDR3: CASSYSGLGPYNEQFF. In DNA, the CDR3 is TGTGCCAGCAGTTACTCGGGACTAGGGCCATACAATGAGCAGTTCTTC.

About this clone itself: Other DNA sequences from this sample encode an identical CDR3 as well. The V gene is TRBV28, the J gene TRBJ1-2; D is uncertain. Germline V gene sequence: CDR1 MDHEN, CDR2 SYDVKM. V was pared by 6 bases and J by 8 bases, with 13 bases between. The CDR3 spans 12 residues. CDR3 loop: CASSLVRQGYTF. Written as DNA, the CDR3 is TGTGCCAGCAGCTTAGTAAGGCAAGGCTACACCTTC.

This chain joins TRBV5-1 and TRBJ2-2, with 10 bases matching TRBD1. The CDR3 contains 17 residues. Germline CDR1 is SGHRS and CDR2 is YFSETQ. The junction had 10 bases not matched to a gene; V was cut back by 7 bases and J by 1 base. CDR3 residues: CASGSTGGSGNTGELFF. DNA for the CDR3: TGCGCCAGCGGCTCGACAGGGGGCTCAGGGAACACCGGGGAGCTGTTTTTT.

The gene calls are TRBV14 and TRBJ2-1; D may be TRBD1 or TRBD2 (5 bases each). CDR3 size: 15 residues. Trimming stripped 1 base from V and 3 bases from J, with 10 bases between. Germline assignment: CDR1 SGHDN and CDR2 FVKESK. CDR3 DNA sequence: TGTGCCAGCAGCCAAGGTGGGACGAACTACAATGAGCAGTTCTTC. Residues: CASSQGGTNYNEQFF.

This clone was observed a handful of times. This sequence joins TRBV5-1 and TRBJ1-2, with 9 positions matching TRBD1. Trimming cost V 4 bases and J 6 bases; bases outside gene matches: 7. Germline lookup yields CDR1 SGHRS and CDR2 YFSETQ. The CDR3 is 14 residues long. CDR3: CASSPGTGTNGYTF. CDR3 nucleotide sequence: TGCGCCAGCAGCCCCGGGACAGGGACGAATGGCTACACCTTC.